Presented here are 15 T cell receptor beta chains from one specimen sequenced in a study of blood T cell repertoires in COVID-19. Here immunoSEQ multiplex PCR was the method, and the copy in TCRdb shows in-frame clones only, minus some. The data show under 200,000 clones, with roughly 84% seen just once and roughly 3.2% held by the top ten. The sequenced sample consisted of PBMCs or T cells enriched from blood (not recorded which). All receptors come from a woman aged 25 to 39 who had been exposed to COVID-19.

This chain uses TRBV21-1 with TRBJ1-6. TRBV21-1 is shown as a pseudogene. The CDR3 extends over 11 amino acids. The CDR3 DNA sequence: TGTGCCAGCAGCCTGGGGACTACCCTCCACTTT. The encoded protein is CASSLGTTLHF.

The rearrangement joins TRBV5-6 to TRBJ1-3, with 8 bases identical to TRBD1. The CDR3 runs to 16 residues. Germline values: CDR1 SGHDT, CDR2 YYEEEE. The V and J ends lost 1 base and 4 bases, in that order; junction bases with no gene match: 7. CDR3 loop: CASSLTRQGSGNTIYF. Written as DNA, the CDR3 is TGTGCCAGCAGCTTGACTAGACAGGGGTCGGGAAACACCATATATTTT.

The chain recombines TRBV30 with TRBJ1-6; D unresolved. Trimming took 0 bases from V and 7 from J, leaving 4 bases between them. The CDR3 is made up of 12 amino acids. Germline V gene data show CDR1 as GTSNPN and CDR2 as SVGIG (reference sequence). As DNA, the CDR3 is TGTGCCTGGAGTGTAACAAATTCACCCCTCCACTTT. This codes for CAWSVTNSPLHF.

This chain joins TRBV30 and TRBJ2-7, with TRBD2 matching over 13 bases. The CDR3 extends over 15 amino acids. Germline lookup yields CDR1 GTSNPN and CDR2 SVGIG (reference sequence). With 6 bases clipped from V and 2 bases from J, the junction kept 7 bases outside the gene matches. CDR3 sequence (DNA): TGTGCCTGCACGGGACTAGCGGGGCCGCCCTACGAGCAGTACTTC. It encodes CACTGLAGPPYEQYF. Variable domain in full (rest from reference TRBV30 and TRBJ2-7): SQTIHQWPATLVQPVGSPLSLECTVEGTSNPNLYWYRQAAGRGLQLLFYSVGIGQISSEVPQNLSASRPQDRQFILSSKKLLLSDSGFYLCACTGLAGPPYEQYFGPGTRLTVT.

The chain recombines TRBV7-2 with TRBJ2-3; 8 nucleotides align to TRBD2. Germline trimming cut 5 bases from V and 1 base from J; bases unmatched to any gene: 8. The CDR3 consists of 16 residues. Germline-derived CDR1 and CDR2 are SGHTA and FQGNSA. The CDR3 is CASSVDSGAGTDTQYF. In nucleotides, the CDR3 is TGTGCCAGCAGCGTAGATAGCGGGGCCGGCACAGATACGCAGTATTTT.

This chain uses TRBV5-4 with TRBJ2-3; no clear D gene. V was pared by 2 bases and J by 7 bases, with 14 bases between. From germline, CDR1 is SGHNT and CDR2 YYREEE (reference sequence). The CDR3 length is 14 residues. The DNA for the CDR3 is TGTGCCAGCAGCTTCCGCTCGACATTGAATACGCAGTATTTT. Amino acids: CASSFRSTLNTQYF.

In its sample, this clone was seen once. The J gene is TRBJ2-1, the V gene TRBV9; the match to TRBD2 covers 8 bases. This CDR3 spans 14 amino acids. The germline CDR1 and CDR2 sequences are SGDLS and YYNGEE. Unmatched junction bases numbered 3, after V lost 3 bases and J lost 4 bases. Here the CDR3 DNA reads TGTGCCAGCAGCGAAGCGGGGGCATACAATGAGCAGTTCTTC. Amino acids: CASSEAGAYNEQFF.

The chain uses TRBV19 and TRBJ1-4; D may be TRBD1 (5 bases). The CDR3 extends over 14 amino acids. From germline, CDR1 is LNHDA and CDR2 SQIVND (reference sequence). The V and J ends lost 4 bases and 6 bases respectively, with 12 bases between them. The CDR3 nucleotides read TGTGCCAGTAGTAACAGGCCTGGAGATGAAAAACTGTTTTTT. Encoded protein: CASSNRPGDEKLFF.

This rearrangement joins TRBV12-3 or TRBV12-4 to TRBJ1-6; D is ambiguous. V was shortened by 6 bases and J by 7 bases, with 7 bases between the two germline ends. The CDR3 is 12 amino acids. The CDR3 protein is CASSHGNSPLHF. CDR3 in DNA: TGTGCCAGCAGCCACGGGAATTCACCCCTCCACTTT.

The rearrangement joins TRBV12-3 or TRBV12-4 to TRBJ1-1; D is ambiguous. There are 11 residues in the CDR3. V was trimmed by 3 bases and J by 10 bases, leaving 9 bases between them. CDR3 sequence: CASSFRPVAFF. CDR3 nucleotides: TGTGCCAGCAGTTTCCGTCCAGTAGCTTTCTTT.

In its sample, this clone was seen once. V gene TRBV10-3 combines with J gene TRBJ1-1; TRBD1 matches at 10 bases. Looked up from germline, CDR1 is ENHRY and CDR2 is SYGVKD. With 6 bases clipped from V and 3 bases from J, the junction kept 13 bases outside the gene matches. There are 17 residues in the CDR3. CDR3 DNA: TGTGCCATCAGGAATCCGGACAGGGGGAGCTCTGACACTGAAGCTTTCTTT. This codes for CAIRNPDRGSSDTEAFF.

This clone showed up just once. The J gene is TRBJ2-5, the V gene TRBV7-2, with D possibly matching TRBD1 (5 bases). This CDR3 has 15 residues. Germline V lookup: CDR1 SGHTA, CDR2 FQGNSA. Trimming removed 1 base at V and 7 bases at J, with 16 bases between. The CDR3 DNA is TGTGCCAGCAGCTTAGGTCGCCAGGGCCGCGGGACCCAGTACTTC. Translation gives CASSLGRQGRGTQYF.

The chain joins TRBV7-9 to TRBJ2-3; 10 positions agree with TRBD1. J gave up 2 bases and V 5 bases, and 7 bases lay outside the gene matches. The CDR3 covers 16 residues. Germline values: CDR1 SEHNR, CDR2 FQNEAQ (reference sequence). CDR3 protein: CASSPETGGYTDTQYF. The DNA of the CDR3 is TGTGCCAGCAGCCCTGAGACAGGGGGCTACACAGATACGCAGTATTTT.

J is TRBJ1-6 and V is TRBV27, with TRBD1 as a possible D gene (5 bases). Germline CDR1 is MNHEY and CDR2 is SMNVEV (reference sequence). The CDR3 has 16 residues. The V end lost 5 bases, the J end lost 5 bases, and 16 bases lay between the germline ends. The DNA of the CDR3 is TGTGCCAGCAGTAGAAGGTGGGGGGAGAATAATTCACCCCTCCACTTT. Amino acid sequence: CASSRRWGENNSPLHF.

About this clone: An end of the junction differs from the germline gene, which may be a read error. Different DNA sequences within this sample yield the same CDR3. The chain joins TRBV3-1 (or the pseudogene TRBV3-2) to TRBJ1-6; D is ambiguous. The CDR3 is 13 amino acids. CDR1 LGHDT and CDR2 YNNKEL come from the germline V gene (reference sequence). The CDR3: CASSQDGDSPLHF. The CDR3, as DNA: TGTGCCAGCAGCCAAGACGGAGATTCTCCCCTCCACTTT.